The next 26 T cell receptor beta chains were all read from a single sample in a study of tumor-infiltrating lymphocytes in primary liver carcinoma. Co-extraction yielded RNA and DNA from 20-30 mg of unsorted bulk tissue. Priming with a constant-region primer yielded TCR beta cDNA from 400 to 500 ng total RNA. Generation of the TCR beta libraries relied on three nested multiplex PCR rounds using slightly modified ARM-PCR. Both of the initial two PCR rounds ran for roughly 10 cycles and employed TRBV1-TRBV30 forward primers alongside a C-beta reverse primer. TCRdb recomputed calls from the multiplex PCR reads with MiXCR, one row per CDR3 protein. The table includes some 30,000 distinct CDR3 sequences, approximately 76% detected once. Sequencing was performed on liver tumor tissue from sampling region 3. Stated subset: tumor region T3, left-lateral pole. The source of these receptors is a woman in her thirties with primary liver carcinoma and hepatitis B virus infection.

Remarks on this clonotype: The junction shows a germline mismatch at one end, possibly a read error. The chain carries TRBV11-1 and TRBJ2-3; 9 bases fit TRBD2. The CDR3 spans 14 residues. Germline CDR1 is SGHAT and CDR2 is FQDESV (reference sequence). The DNA for the CDR3 is TGTGCCAGCAGCTTATGGCAACGTGCGGGAGGGTCTCACTTT. Amino acid sequence: CASSLWQRAGGSHF.

Remarks on this clonotype: An end of the junction differs from the germline gene, which may be a read error. The chain employs TRBV12-3 or TRBV12-4 and TRBJ1-1, with D possibly TRBD1 on 6 matching bases. The length of the CDR3 is 17 residues. In DNA, the CDR3 is TGTGTCAGCAGTCAACTCCCCCTGGGGAAGGGGGGGGCTGAAGGTTTCTTT. Translation gives CVSSQLPLGKGGAEGFF.

Remarks on this clonotype: Compared with germline, one end of the junction differs, possibly owing to a read error. This sequence joins TRBV11-2 and TRBJ1-2, with D tentatively TRBD1 (5 bases). The germline CDR1 and CDR2 sequences are SGHAT and FQNNGV. The CDR3 length is 15 residues. The CDR3 here is CTSSLEGMAGRGYTF. Here the CDR3 DNA reads TGTACCAGCAGTTTAGAAGGGATGGCAGGGAGAGGCTACACCTTC.

A remark on this clonotype: The germline gene is not matched at one end of the junction; a read error may be the cause. This chain uses TRBV28 with TRBJ2-7; tentatively, D is TRBD2 (5 bases). CDR1 and CDR2 (germline): MDHEN, SYDVKM. The CDR3 has 15 amino acids. The CDR3 region has the DNA TGCGCCAGCAGCCCTCCCGGGAACAGAAAAGGCGAGCAGTACTTC. Translated: CASSPPGNRKGEQYF.

This clonotype was recorded at least ten times. This chain joins TRBV11-2 and TRBJ1-1; unclear D gene. Trimming shortened V by 5 bases and J by 3 bases, and 10 bases separated the two germline ends. Germline V gene lookup returns CDR1 SGHAT and CDR2 FQNNGV. CDR3 length equals 13 residues. CDR3 amino acids: CASSLGLDTEAFF. The CDR3 DNA follows: TGTGCCAGCAGCCTCGGGCTCGACACTGAAGCTTTCTTT.

V usage is TRBV30 and J usage is TRBJ2-3; D assignment may be TRBD1 or TRBD2 (5 bases each). The CDR3 is made up of 14 amino acids. V was pared by 0 bases and J by 5 bases, with 12 bases between. CDR1 is GTSNPN, CDR2 SVGIG, per germline (reference sequence). The CDR3 is CAWSVVGAEDTQYF. DNA of the CDR3: TGTGCCTGGAGTGTGGTCGGGGCGGAAGATACGCAGTATTTT.

This clonotype was recorded only once. Its ends do not fully match the called genes, so a read error is possible. The chain is built from TRBV28 and TRBJ1-5; D unclear. Germline CDR1 and CDR2: MDHEN and SYDVKM. The CDR3 runs 15 residues. DNA for the CDR3: TGTGACAGCAGCCAGTCGGGAGTCAAGAATCAGCCCCAGCATTTT. This codes for CDSSQSGVKNQPQHF.

This clonotype was recorded at least ten times. The chain uses TRBV12-3 or TRBV12-4 and TRBJ1-1, with 7 bases that match TRBD1. Losses at the gene ends were 6 bases for V and 1 base for J; bases not matched to a gene: 2. This CDR3 has 13 residues. CDR3 region: CASRRTGNTEAFF. CDR3 DNA sequence: TGTGCCAGCAGAAGGACAGGGAACACTGAAGCTTTCTTT.

In the case of this clonotype: Since the CDR3 does not end with the conserved phenylalanine or tryptophan, this likely comes from a read error. The limits of the CDR3 on the DNA are not certain, so only TCRdb's listed CDR3 is given. The CDR3 sequence is CASSARDRGRKRWSNTETFS. The gene calls are TRBV11-2 and TRBJ1-1; TRBD1 is taken as the D call from the table, unchecked against the DNA. Per the germline V gene, CDR1 is SGHAT and CDR2 is FQNNGV. Ends included, the CDR3 has 20 residues.

The rearrangement links TRBV18 to TRBJ2-2; possibly TRBD2 for D (5 bases). The CDR3 has 18 residues. V was shortened by 0 bases and J by 0 bases, with 14 bases between the two germline ends. Germline loops: CDR1 KGHSH, CDR2 LQKENI. CDR3 region: CASSPPVLAAANTGELFF. CDR3 DNA sequence: TGTGCCAGCTCACCACCGGTGCTAGCCGCAGCGAACACCGGGGAGCTGTTTTTT.

Remarks on this clonotype: An end of the junction differs from the germline gene, which may be a read error. This chain joins TRBV6-2 or TRBV6-3 and TRBJ2-3, with D perhaps TRBD2 (5 bases). Germline V CDR1 and CDR2: MNHEY, SVGEGT. There are 21 residues in the CDR3. The CDR3 DNA follows: TGTGCCAGCAGTCCATTGGGGATCGGCAGGAGGACGTCTTCCTTCACAGAAACGCAGTATTTT. It translates to CASSPLGIGRRTSSFTETQYF.

The J gene is TRBJ1-2, the V gene TRBV11-2; D not resolved. CDR3 size: 16 residues. V gave up 5 bases and J gave up 4 bases, with 20 bases separating them. CDR1 and CDR2 (germline): SGHAT, FQNNGV. The CDR3 coding sequence is TGTGCCAGCAGCCCACGAGGCGGGGATTGGAGCTATGGCTACACCTTC. Encoded protein: CASSPRGGDWSYGYTF.

The chain links TRBV28 to TRBJ1-2; 8 bases are a match to TRBD1. After removal of 6 bases from V and 9 bases from J, the junction contained 6 bases not matched to a gene. The CDR3 runs to 12 residues. In germline, CDR1 is MDHEN, CDR2 SYDVKM. The CDR3 DNA sequence: TGTGCCAGCAGCCCAGGGGGCAGTAGCTACACCTTC. Its protein is CASSPGGSSYTF.

This clonotype was found a few times. The junction departs from the called germline gene at one end, perhaps through a read error. The chain couples TRBV6-5 to TRBJ2-2; 10 positions match TRBD2. The CDR3 loop spans 17 amino acids. Germline lookup yields CDR1 MNHEY and CDR2 SVGAGI. The CDR3 nucleotides are TGTGTCAGCCCGGGCCGGCTAGCGGGAGTGGTTCGTGGGGAGCTGTTTTTT. It specifies CVSPGRLAGVVRGELFF.

On this clonotype itself: This is likely a read error, given that the CDR3 carries no conserved phenylalanine or tryptophan at its end. The limits of the CDR3 on the DNA are not certain, so only TCRdb's listed CDR3 is given. V is TRBV29-1 and J is TRBJ1-1; the table assigns TRBD1, which was not confirmed against the DNA. Germline CDR1 reads SQVTM; CDR2 reads ANQGSEA. The CDR3 extends over 15 residues, inclusive of both ends. CDR3 amino acids: CSGWIQGGIGTKALI.

This clonotype has at least ten counts. The J gene is TRBJ2-3, the V gene TRBV28; possible D gene TRBD1, 6 bases. CDR3 length: 16 residues. V was trimmed by 6 bases and J by 0 bases, leaving 16 bases between them. Per germline, CDR1 MDHEN and CDR2 SYDVKM. The CDR3 here is CASSNQGTASTDTQYF. The CDR3 DNA follows: TGTGCCAGCAGCAACCAGGGGACGGCTAGCACAGATACGCAGTATTTT.

This clonotype has more than one count but fewer than ten. Its ends do not fully match the called genes, so a read error is possible. This sequence joins TRBV11-2 and TRBJ2-1; 10 positions match TRBD2. The germline gives CDR1 SGHAT, CDR2 FQNNGV. This CDR3 region has 16 residues. The CDR3 DNA is TGTGCCAGCAGCCCCGGGCTAGCGGGAGATTACAATGAGGAGTTCTTC. Residues: CASSPGLAGDYNEEFF.

The sample holds many counts of this clonotype. This chain uses TRBV30 with TRBJ2-7; D is undetermined. V lost 3 bases and J 5 bases, leaving 14 bases between the germline ends. CDR1 and CDR2 (germline): GTSNPN, SVGIG (reference sequence). There are 13 residues in the CDR3. The CDR3 DNA reads as TGTGCCTGGAGCCCGGGTCCCCCGAACGAGCAGTACTTC. It specifies CAWSPGPPNEQYF.

With regard to this clonotype: Relative to the germline gene, one junction end is altered; a read error may explain this. V gene TRBV11-2 combines with J gene TRBJ2-5, with D hard to call. Germline V gives CDR1 SGHAT, CDR2 FQNNGV. The CDR3 covers 14 residues. CDR3 sequence: CASSLKWSQETQYF. The CDR3 DNA is TGCGCCAGCAGCTTGAAGTGGAGCCAAGAGACCCAGTACTTC.

As for this clonotype: The CDR3 end shows no conserved phenylalanine or tryptophan, and so a read error is likely. In nucleotides, the CDR3 is TGTGCTAGCAGCTGGACGAAAGCAGAGACCCAGTACTCC. It yields the protein CASSWTKAETQYS. The gene calls are TRBV7-7 and TRBJ2-5; D remains ambiguous. The V gene's germline CDR1 is SSHAT and CDR2 FNYEAQ (reference sequence). This CDR3 is built from 13 residues.

This clonotype was seen more than once but under ten times. The conserved phenylalanine or tryptophan is not found at the CDR3 terminus, so this likely reflects a read error. The DNA is left out, because the CDR3 cannot be placed on it with certainty; the CDR3 is given as TCRdb lists it. The chain employs TRBV6-2 or TRBV6-3 and TRBJ2-2; the table's D call, TRBD2, has no DNA check behind it. The CDR3 length is 14 residues, termini included. Germline V CDR1 and CDR2: MNHEY, SVGEGT. CDR3 loop: CASSVAGDTGELYY.

A note on this clonotype: One junction end does not reproduce the germline sequence, and a read error may be involved. The rearrangement uses TRBV11-1 and TRBJ2-7; no clear D gene. There are 12 residues in the CDR3. Germline CDR1 is SGHAT and CDR2 is FQDESV (reference sequence). This chain's CDR3 is CASSFMDYEQYF. The CDR3 bases are TGTGCCAGCAGCTTCATGGATTATGAGCAGTATTTC. The full variable domain, its missing parts supplied by reference TRBV11-1 and TRBJ2-7, is EAEVAQSPRYKITEKSQAVAFWCDPISGHATLYWYRQILGQGPELLVQFQDESVVDDSQLPKDRFSAERLKGVDSTLKIQPAELGDSAMYLCASSFMDYEQYFGPGTRLTVT.

The table lists this clonotype with many counts. This chain uses TRBV11-2 with TRBJ2-1; the match to TRBD2 covers 9 bases. The ends lost 0 bases at V and 7 bases at J; junction bases unmatched: 7. Germline V gives CDR1 SGHAT, CDR2 FQNNGV. The CDR3 extends over 16 amino acids. The CDR3 bases are TGTGCCAGCAGCTTAGAGCTCCTAGCGGGAATGAATGAGCAGTTCTTC. Encoded protein: CASSLELLAGMNEQFF.

The table lists this clonotype with a count of one. Relative to the germline gene, one junction end is altered; a read error may explain this. The chain links TRBV11-3 to TRBJ2-1; D is unresolved. Germline-derived CDR1 and CDR2 are SGHNT and YENEEA. The CDR3 consists of 13 residues. CDR3 sequence (DNA): TGTGCCAACAGCTTAGAGTGGAGCAATGAGCAGTTCTTC. This encodes CANSLEWSNEQFF.

Comments on this clonotype: The CDR3 does not end in the conserved phenylalanine or tryptophan, so this is likely a read error. The V and J genes are TRBV12-3 or TRBV12-4 and TRBJ2-5; TRBD2 agrees at 15 bases. Trimming removed 5 bases from V and 5 bases from J; junction bases left unmatched: 9. The CDR3 runs to 17 residues. The CDR3 nucleotides read TGTGCCAGCAGTCGAGGACTAGCGGGAGGGTCCAGGGAGACCCAGTACTCC. Amino acids: CASSRGLAGGSRETQYS.

This chain joins TRBV28 and TRBJ2-1, with 10 positions matching TRBD2. Per germline, CDR1 MDHEN and CDR2 SYDVKM. This CDR3 is 16 amino acids long. J was trimmed by 4 bases and V by 2 bases; bases with no gene match: 5. This CDR3 reads CASSLQREGRYNEQFF. CDR3 DNA: TGTGCCAGCAGTTTACAGCGGGAGGGTCGGTACAATGAGCAGTTCTTC.